The 11 T cell receptor beta chains reported below all come from one sample, sequenced in a study of cytomegalovirus exposure and HLA in healthy donors. A multiplex PCR was run with 60 Vbeta primers and 13 Jbeta primers. Only in-frame clones appear in the TCRdb table, and some are missing; sequencing was by immunoSEQ multiplex PCR. The sample includes a few hundred thousand clones, 77% of them seen just once. Material: PBMCs. These receptors all stem from a woman aged 55-70 years in good health and CMV-seropositive.

V gene TRBV7-9 combines with J gene TRBJ2-3, with 7 bases fitting TRBD2. CDR3 size: 16 residues. The trim removed 1 base at V and 3 bases at J, leaving 7 bases unmatched. The germline gives CDR1 SEHNR, CDR2 FQNEAQ (reference sequence). The CDR3 loop reads CASSLGGRGRTDTQYF. The CDR3 nucleotides read TGTGCCAGCAGCTTAGGTGGGCGGGGGAGAACAGATACGCAGTATTTT.

CDR3 sequence: CASTQGTEAFF. In nucleotides, the CDR3 is TGTGCCAGCACCCAGGGGACTGAAGCTTTCTTT. The chain has TRBV6-5 and TRBJ1-1; possible D gene TRBD1, 6 bases. The CDR3 length is 11 residues. V was cut by 7 bases and J by 5 bases, with 8 bases left in between. In germline, CDR1 is MNHEY, CDR2 SVGAGI.

The chain has TRBV6-5 and TRBJ1-4; the D gene is possibly TRBD1 (5 bases). The CDR3 contains 15 residues. Germline V gene lookup returns CDR1 MNHEY and CDR2 SVGAGI. V lost 5 bases to trimming and J lost 8 bases, with 18 bases between them. This chain's CDR3 is CASSGPGLWKEKLFF. The DNA for the CDR3 is TGTGCCAGCAGTGGGCCGGGACTTTGGAAGGAAAAACTGTTTTTT.

V usage is TRBV20-1 and J usage is TRBJ1-2, with TRBD1 matching 7 bases. Germline V gives CDR1 DFQATT, CDR2 SNEGSKA (reference sequence). V trimming: 8 bases; J trimming: 8 bases; junction bases outside the gene matches: 8. This CDR3 is 11 amino acids long. The CDR3 coding sequence is TGCAGTTCAGGGGGTATAACGGGCTACACCTTC. Amino acid sequence: CSSGGITGYTF.

In DNA form, the CDR3 reads TGTGCCAGCAGCTTCTTAGACAGAATCGAGAACACCATATATTTT. It codes for CASSFLDRIENTIYF. V is TRBV5-6 and J is TRBJ1-3; tentative D call: TRBD1 (5 bases). Trimming cost V 2 bases and J 7 bases, with 16 bases left between them. Germline V gives CDR1 SGHDT, CDR2 YYEEEE. The CDR3 is made up of 15 amino acids.

This chain links TRBV5-1 with TRBJ2-5; D call uncertain. Trimming took off 5 bases at V and 2 bases at J, with 10 bases between the two ends. The length of the CDR3 is 13 residues. Germline CDR1 reads SGHRS; CDR2 reads YFSETQ. The CDR3 DNA sequence: TGCGCCAGCAGTGAGCCCCATCAAGAGACCCAGTACTTC. It is translated as CASSEPHQETQYF.

This clone was detected only once. The J gene is TRBJ2-5, the V gene TRBV14; TRBD2 matches at 9 bases. The trim removed 4 bases at V and 5 bases at J, leaving 14 bases unmatched. The CDR3 has 17 residues. Germline CDR1 and CDR2: SGHDN and FVKESK. The CDR3 coding sequence is TGTGCCAGCAGCCGGAGACTAGCGGCCCTAAGCTGGGAGACCCAGTACTTC. Translated: CASSRRLAALSWETQYF. The whole variable domain, filled in from reference TRBV14 and TRBJ2-5, reads EAGVTQFPSHSVIEKGQTVTLRCDPISGHDNLYWYRRVMGKEIKFLLHFVKESKQDESGMPNNRFLAERTGGTYSTLKVQPAELEDSGVYFCASSRRLAALSWETQYFGPGTRLLVL.

The chain carries TRBV30 and TRBJ2-2; 7 bases line up with TRBD1. The V segment lost 1 base and the J segment 4 bases; nucleotides outside the gene matches: 6. Germline assignment: CDR1 GTSNPN and CDR2 SVGIG (reference sequence). CDR3 length equals 15 residues. The CDR3 is CAWSARGTVTGELFF. CDR3 nucleotides: TGTGCCTGGAGTGCCAGGGGGACGGTCACCGGGGAGCTGTTTTTT.

This chain joins TRBV12-5 and TRBJ2-3; 10 bases align to TRBD2. The CDR3 totals 14 residues. Looked up from germline, CDR1 is LGHNT and CDR2 is FRNRAP. V shed 5 bases, J shed 6 bases, and the junction held 5 bases outside the gene matches. The CDR3 sequence is CASGESGGGDTQYF. In DNA, the CDR3 is TGTGCTAGTGGTGAGAGCGGGGGGGGTGATACGCAGTATTTT.

V usage is TRBV10-2 and J usage is TRBJ2-5; D gene ambiguous. V was clipped by 2 bases and J by 4 bases, with 8 bases between them. Germline lookup yields CDR1 WSHSY and CDR2 SAAADI. The CDR3 runs 13 residues. The CDR3 sequence: CASSEAEGETQYF. DNA of the CDR3: TGCGCCAGCAGTGAGGCGGAAGGAGAGACCCAGTACTTC.

V is TRBV5-1 and J is TRBJ1-2; 7 nucleotides agree with TRBD1. V lost 4 bases to trimming and J lost 2 bases; unmatched junction nucleotides: 5. The V gene's germline CDR1 is SGHRS and CDR2 YFSETQ. The CDR3 contains 14 residues. The CDR3 region has the DNA TGCGCCAGCAGCCCCTCGACAGGGAACTATGGCTACACCTTC. Its protein product is CASSPSTGNYGYTF.